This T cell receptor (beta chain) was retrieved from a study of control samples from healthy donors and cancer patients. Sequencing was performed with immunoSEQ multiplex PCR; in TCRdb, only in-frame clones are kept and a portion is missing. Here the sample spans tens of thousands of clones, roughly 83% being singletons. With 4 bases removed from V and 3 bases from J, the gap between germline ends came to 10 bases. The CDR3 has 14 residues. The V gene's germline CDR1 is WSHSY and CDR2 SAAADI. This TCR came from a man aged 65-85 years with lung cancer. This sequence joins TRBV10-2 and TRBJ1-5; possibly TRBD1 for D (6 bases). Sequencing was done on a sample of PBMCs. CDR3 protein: CASSARGTNQPQHF. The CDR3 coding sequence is TGCGCCAGCAGTGCGAGGGGGACCAATCAGCCCCAGCATTTT.